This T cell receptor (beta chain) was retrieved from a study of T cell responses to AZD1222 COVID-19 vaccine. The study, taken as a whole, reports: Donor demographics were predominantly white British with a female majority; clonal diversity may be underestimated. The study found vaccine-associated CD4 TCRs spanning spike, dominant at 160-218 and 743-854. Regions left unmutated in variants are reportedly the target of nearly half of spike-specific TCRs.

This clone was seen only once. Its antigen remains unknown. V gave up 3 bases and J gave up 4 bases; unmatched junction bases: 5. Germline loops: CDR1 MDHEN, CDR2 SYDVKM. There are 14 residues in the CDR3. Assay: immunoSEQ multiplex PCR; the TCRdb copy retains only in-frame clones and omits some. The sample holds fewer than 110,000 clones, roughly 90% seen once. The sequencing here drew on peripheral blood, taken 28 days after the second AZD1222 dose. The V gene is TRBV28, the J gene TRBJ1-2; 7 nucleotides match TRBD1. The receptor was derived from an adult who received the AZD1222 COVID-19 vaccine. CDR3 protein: CASSFQGGRYGYTF. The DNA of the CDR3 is TGTGCCAGCAGTTTTCAAGGGGGCCGCTATGGCTACACCTTC.